These T cell receptor beta chains were read from a single sample in a study of blood T cell repertoires in COVID-19. Repertoires were generated with immunoSEQ multiplex PCR, while TCRdb's copy carries only in-frame clones and drops some. The sample has about 280,000 clones; around nine tenths are singletons. Material for sequencing was peripheral blood. The receptors derive from an older woman with COVID-19, enrolled during active disease. CDR3s include the opening cysteine and the closing phenylalanine or tryptophan. D genes are given only for firm matches. The size entry is marked missing in some rows and otherwise reads once, few, many or a size class.

>TRBV5-6|NA|TRBJ2-2|NA
TGTGCCAGCAGCCACACAGCAGACGCCGGGGAGCTGTTTTTT
CASSHTADAGELFF
>TRBV18|NA|TRBJ2-1|NA
TGTGCCAGCTCACCGGACCTTAGGGGTGAGCAGTTCTTC
CASSPDLRGEQFF
>TRBV30|NA|TRBJ1-1|NA
TGTGCCTGGAGTTCTTTCAGGGATGACACTGAAGCTTTCTTT
CAWSSFRDDTEAFF
>TRBV6-5|TRBD2|TRBJ2-5|NA
TGTGCCAGCAGTATGACTAGCGGGGGGCAAGAGACCCAGTACTTC
CASSMTSGGQETQYF
>TRBV5-1|NA|TRBJ1-2|NA
TGCGCCAGCAGCTTGGGCGGGGAGACCTATGGCTACACCTTC
CASSLGGETYGYTF
>TRBV2|NA|TRBJ2-2|once
TGTGCCAGCAGTGTGCTAGTTCGCGGGGAGCTGTTTTTT
CASSVLVRGELFF
>TRBV5-5|NA|TRBJ2-3|NA
TGTGCCAGCAGCTCTATACTTGGCACAGATACGCAGTATTTT
CASSSILGTDTQYF
>TRBV18|TRBD2|TRBJ2-1|NA
TGTGCCAGCTCACCCGCGGGGGGGTCCAATGAGCAGTTCTTC
CASSPAGGSNEQFF
>TRBV21-1|NA|TRBJ1-5|NA
TGTGCCAGATATCCCCCTTTGGCAGGTCCTAGCAATCAGCCCCAGCATTTT
CARYPPLAGPSNQPQHF
>TRBV15|NA|TRBJ2-1|NA
TGTGCCACCAGCAGACCTCGAGATGAGCAGTTCTTC
CATSRPRDEQFF
>TRBV5-6|NA|TRBJ2-2|NA
TGTGCCAGCAGCTTGAGGGAGGCCGGGGAGCTGTTTTTT
CASSLREAGELFF
>TRBV27|NA|TRBJ2-7|NA
TGTGCCAGCAGTCCCCCGAGGAGTTGGCCTAGGGAGCAGTACTTC
CASSPPRSWPREQYF
>TRBV7-2|TRBD2|TRBJ2-3|NA
TGTGCCAGCAGCTTAGGACTAGCGGGGGGGCCGATGTCGCCTACGCAGTATTTT
CASSLGLAGGPMSPTQYF
>TRBV6-1|NA|TRBJ2-7|once
TGTGCCAGCAGTGAAGCGCGAGGTAACTACGAGCAGTACTTC
CASSEARGNYEQYF
>TRBV2|TRBD1|TRBJ1-1|NA
TGTGCCAGCACCATAGACAGGGTGAACACTGAAGCTTTCTTT
CASTIDRVNTEAFF
>TRBV7-2|TRBD1|TRBJ1-3|NA
TGTGCCAGCAGCTTAGCTTGGGACAGGGGGCCTGGAAACACCATATATTTT
CASSLAWDRGPGNTIYF
>TRBV30|TRBD2|TRBJ2-3|NA
TGTGCCTGGAGGAGACTAGCGGTTACAGATACGCAGTATTTT
CAWRRLAVTDTQYF
>TRBV5-6|TRBD1|TRBJ1-2|few
TGTGCCAGCAGCCCTACAGGGGGCGCGAACTATGGCTACACCTTC
CASSPTGGANYGYTF
>TRBV6-6|NA|TRBJ2-1|NA
TGTGCCAGCAGTTACGGACAGAGCAATGAGCAGTTCTTC
CASSYGQSNEQFF
>TRBV19|TRBD1|TRBJ1-3|NA
TGTGCCAGTAGTATCACGGGACAGGGGAGCGACTCTGGAAACACCATATATTTT
CASSITGQGSDSGNTIYF